This TCR beta chain was sequenced during a study of shared clonotypes between healthy human individuals. Points from the study as a whole: Sorted-subset sequencing, rarefaction showed, was incomplete despite large depth.

Germline values: CDR1 KGHSH, CDR2 LQKENI. This CDR3 region has 14 residues. V was clipped by 3 bases and J by 2 bases; unmatched bases: 3. Comments on this clone: Its target is not known.

The data were produced by immunoSEQ multiplex PCR, yet TCRdb's version contains in-frame clones alone and is incomplete. The data contain 2,500,000 or so clones, roughly 90% of them singletons. The chain employs TRBV18 and TRBJ2-5; TRBD2 matches at 7 bases. The sample taken for sequencing was naive CD4+ T cells from PBMCs. Subset denoted: CD45RA+ positively selected. The TCR sequence derives from a man between 18 and 29 years old in good health. Some clones in this sample may be carry-over from other donors' samples. CDR3 in DNA: TGTGCCAGCTCACCTCGGGGGGATCAAGAGACCCAGTACTTC. Amino acid sequence: CASSPRGDQETQYF.